These 28 T cell receptor beta chains share one sample of origin, sequenced in a study of blood T cell repertoires in COVID-19. Libraries were prepared by immunoSEQ multiplex PCR; TCRdb keeps only in-frame clonotypes and omits some of them. The sample lists 120,000 to 150,000 clones, roughly 86% occurring once. The source material was peripheral blood. The receptors come from a human donor in a cohort sampled during active COVID-19.

This chain connects TRBV2 to TRBJ2-5, with D possibly TRBD2 on 6 matching bases. CDR3 length equals 13 residues. V was pared by 8 bases and J by 2 bases, with 12 bases between. CDR1 and CDR2 from the germline V gene are SNHLY and FYNNEI. Here the CDR3 reads CASRRSGQETQYF. DNA of the CDR3: TGTGCCAGCCGTCGAAGCGGGCAAGAGACCCAGTACTTC.

For the CDR3, the DNA is TGTGCCCGGAGGTCAAACAGGGGGCGACAGAACACCGGGGAGCTGTTTTTT. It encodes CARRSNRGRQNTGELFF. The gene calls are TRBV24-1 and TRBJ2-2; 9 bases align to TRBD1. The CDR3 covers 17 residues. The germline CDR1 and CDR2 sequences are KGHDR and SFDVKD. V lost 12 bases to trimming and J lost 1 base; unmatched junction nucleotides: 14.

The rearrangement joins TRBV27 to TRBJ2-7; 9 positions match TRBD1. This CDR3 comprises 15 residues. With V trimmed by 5 bases and J by 6 bases, 11 bases remained unmatched. Germline assignment: CDR1 MNHEY and CDR2 SMNVEV (reference sequence). The CDR3 protein is CASSRPGTGWVEQYF. The CDR3 bases are TGTGCCAGCAGTCGTCCCGGGACAGGGTGGGTCGAGCAGTACTTC.

This clone was found many times. This chain links TRBV5-1 with TRBJ2-1; 9 nucleotides line up with TRBD1. V was pared by 8 bases and J by 7 bases, with 10 bases of the junction left unmatched. Per germline, CDR1 SGHRS and CDR2 YFSETQ. The CDR3 totals 14 residues. The CDR3 region has the DNA TGCGCCAGTGGCTGGGGACAGGGTGGGAATGAGCAGTTCTTC. This codes for CASGWGQGGNEQFF.

This rearrangement joins TRBV11-2 to TRBJ1-1, with a weak D call TRBD1 (5 bases). Trimming left V 5 bases short and J 3 bases short, with 22 bases between. The CDR3 loop spans 17 amino acids. Germline V gene lookup returns CDR1 SGHAT and CDR2 FQNNGV. Here the CDR3 DNA reads TGTGCCAGCAGCCCGTTGGGGGGGGTAGAATCGTACACTGAAGCTTTCTTT. Its protein is CASSPLGGVESYTEAFF.

The chain joins TRBV28 to TRBJ1-2; D possibly corresponds to TRBD1 (5 bases). Trimming cost V 7 bases and J 4 bases, with 25 bases left between them. CDR3 size: 17 residues. Germline-derived CDR1 and CDR2 are MDHEN and SYDVKM. The CDR3 DNA reads TGTGCCAGCACCCCACCCGGTCCGGGGGGGTGGGTCTATGGCTACACCTTC. As protein: CASTPPGPGGWVYGYTF.

The rearrangement joins TRBV27 to TRBJ1-4; 7 bases align to TRBD1. The CDR3 runs to 13 residues. Losses at the gene ends were 6 bases for V and 3 bases for J; bases not matched to a gene: 1. Per the germline V gene, CDR1 is MNHEY and CDR2 is SMNVEV (reference sequence). The CDR3 sequence is CASRGTANEKLFF. In nucleotides, the CDR3 is TGTGCCAGCAGGGGGACAGCTAATGAAAAACTGTTTTTT.

V and J are TRBV2 and TRBJ2-7; weak D call: TRBD2 (6 bases). This CDR3 has 14 residues. V was cut by 3 bases and J by 6 bases, with 15 bases left in between. In germline, CDR1 is SNHLY, CDR2 FYNNEI. CDR3 coding DNA: TGTGCCAGCAGTGAGACTAGTAGCGGTGGCGAGCAGTACTTC. Translating gives CASSETSSGGEQYF.

The V and J genes are TRBV5-8 and TRBJ1-1; D is unresolved. The CDR3 totals 14 residues. CDR1 is SGHTS, CDR2 YDEGEE, per germline. The V and J ends lost 3 bases and 1 base respectively, with 10 bases between them. The CDR3 protein is CASSWRPRNTEAFF. For the CDR3, the DNA is TGTGCCAGCAGCTGGAGGCCCAGGAACACTGAAGCTTTCTTT.

V gene TRBV24-1 combines with J gene TRBJ1-1; D remains ambiguous. Germline V lookup: CDR1 KGHDR, CDR2 SFDVKD. The germline V and J ends were trimmed by 3 bases and 6 bases, with 16 bases remaining between them. CDR3 size: 15 residues. In DNA form, the CDR3 reads TGTGCCACCAGTGATCCGGGGAATCCGGCCCCTGAAGCTTTCTTT. It encodes CATSDPGNPAPEAFF.

This sequence joins TRBV3-1 (or the pseudogene TRBV3-2) and TRBJ2-7; the match to TRBD2 covers 8 bases. Germline loops: CDR1 LGHDT, CDR2 YNNKEL (reference sequence). V lost 0 bases and J lost 6; bases outside the gene matches: 10. This CDR3 has 16 residues. The CDR3 DNA sequence: TGTGCCAGCAGCCAAGATCAGGGACTAGTGCTAACCGAGCAGTACTTC. It specifies CASSQDQGLVLTEQYF.

The rearrangement joins TRBV11-3 to TRBJ2-3; no definite D call. The germline V gene encodes CDR1 SGHNT and CDR2 YENEEA. The CDR3 runs 16 residues. With 5 bases removed from V and 0 bases from J, the gap between germline ends came to 15 bases. The CDR3 DNA reads as TGTGCCAGCAGCGATCGACAATCCCCTAGCACAGATACGCAGTATTTT. Translating gives CASSDRQSPSTDTQYF.

This chain connects TRBV28 to TRBJ2-7; no clear D gene. With 7 bases removed from V and 0 bases from J, the gap between germline ends came to 7 bases. This CDR3 has 12 amino acids. Germline loops: CDR1 MDHEN, CDR2 SYDVKM. As DNA, the CDR3 is TGTGCCAGCATCCAGTACTCCTACGAGCAGTACTTC. Protein: CASIQYSYEQYF.

The J gene is TRBJ1-4, the V gene TRBV18; D unclear. V dropped 2 bases and J dropped 5 bases, with 6 bases sitting between them. The germline gives CDR1 KGHSH, CDR2 LQKENI. This CDR3 contains 13 residues. The CDR3 loop reads CASSPRQNEKLFF. The DNA for the CDR3 is TGTGCCAGCTCACCAAGACAAAATGAAAAACTGTTTTTT.

The CDR3 DNA follows: TGTGCCAGCAGCCCCACGGGCCTAGCGGGAACAGATACGCAGTATTTT. Translation: CASSPTGLAGTDTQYF. This chain joins TRBV9 and TRBJ2-3; 9 nucleotides match TRBD2. Germline V gene data show CDR1 as SGDLS and CDR2 as YYNGEE. The CDR3 extends over 16 amino acids. The ends lost 4 bases at V and 3 bases at J; junction bases unmatched: 9.

The chain carries TRBV4-1 and TRBJ2-7; 8 positions match TRBD1. Looked up from germline, CDR1 is MGHRA and CDR2 is YSYEKL. Germline trimming cut 1 base from V and 4 bases from J; bases unmatched to any gene: 18. The CDR3 consists of 19 residues. CDR3 loop: CASSQGWTGKVSQPYEQYF. CDR3 sequence (DNA): TGCGCCAGCAGCCAAGGCTGGACAGGGAAAGTATCACAACCTTACGAGCAGTACTTC.

For this clone: One end of the junction is discordant with germline, which a read error may explain. Other DNA sequences in the same sample also yield this CDR3. The chain couples TRBV28 to TRBJ1-1; D possibly corresponds to TRBD1 (5 bases). Germline CDR1 reads MDHEN; CDR2 reads SYDVKM. The CDR3 has 12 amino acids. The CDR3 reads CATGGENTEAFF. CDR3 DNA: TGTGCCACGGGGGGGGAGAACACCGAAGCTTTCTTT.

The chain is built from TRBV6-5 and TRBJ2-3; D possibly corresponds to TRBD1 (6 bases). CDR3 length: 14 amino acids. CDR1 is MNHEY, CDR2 SVGAGI, per germline. V gave up 0 bases and J gave up 11 bases, with 15 bases separating them. CDR3 coding DNA: TGTGCCAGCAGTTACTCGGGACACCTCGGTGGGCAGTATTTT. Its translation is CASSYSGHLGGQYF.

The chain is built from TRBV9 and TRBJ2-5; 8 positions agree with TRBD2. Germline V gene lookup returns CDR1 SGDLS and CDR2 YYNGEE. Unmatched junction bases numbered 7, after V lost 1 base and J lost 5 bases. The CDR3 loop spans 15 amino acids. CDR3 sequence reads: CASSVSPQREETQYF. In DNA, the CDR3 is TGTGCCAGCAGCGTAAGCCCACAGCGGGAGGAGACCCAGTACTTC.

The chain recombines TRBV7-8 with TRBJ1-1, with D uncertain. Germline CDR1 reads SGHVS; CDR2 reads FQNEAQ. This CDR3 is 17 amino acids long. The V end lost 4 bases, the J end lost 3 bases, and 21 bases lay between the germline ends. The CDR3 DNA sequence: TGTGCCAGCAGCTCCCTTCGTGGATGGGAGTTGGACACTGAAGCTTTCTTT. This translates into CASSSLRGWELDTEAFF. Using reference TRBV7-8 and TRBJ1-1 for the parts outside the CDR3, the full variable domain is GAGVSQSPRYKVAKRGQDVALRCDPISGHVSLFWYQQALGQGPEFLTYFQNEAQLDKSGLPSDRFFAERPEGSVSTLKIQRTQQEDSAVYLCASSSLRGWELDTEAFFGQGTRLTVV.

This clone was recorded a few times. The chain has TRBV5-1 and TRBJ2-3; TRBD2 might be the D (6 bases). The CDR3 consists of 14 residues. Trimming took off 5 bases at V and 0 bases at J, with 10 bases between the two ends. Germline V CDR1 and CDR2: SGHRS, YFSETQ. In DNA, the CDR3 is TGCGCCAGCAGGGAGGGACCCAGCACAGATACGCAGTATTTT. Residues: CASREGPSTDTQYF. Full variable domain (remainder filled in from reference TRBV5-1 and TRBJ2-3): KAGVTQTPRYLIKTRGQQVTLSCSPISGHRSVSWYQQTPGQGLQFLFEYFSETQRNKGNFPGRFSGRQFSNSRSEMNVSTLELGDSALYLCASREGPSTDTQYFGPGTRLTVL.

This clone was detected only a few times. The V gene is TRBV28, the J gene TRBJ1-6; D unclear. The germline CDR1 and CDR2 sequences are MDHEN and SYDVKM. The length of the CDR3 is 15 residues. V lost 3 bases to trimming and J lost 7 bases, with 13 bases between them. CDR3 in DNA: TGTGCCAGCAGTTTGAGGGTCTGGGGAAATTCACCCCTCCACTTT. Translated: CASSLRVWGNSPLHF.

This chain links TRBV15 with TRBJ1-5; no clear D. CDR3 length: 16 amino acids. With 0 bases removed from V and 1 base from J, the gap between germline ends came to 10 bases. The germline V gene encodes CDR1 LNHNV and CDR2 YYDKDF (reference sequence). Here the CDR3 DNA reads TGTGCCACCAGCAGAGATTTGCCGAGAAGCAATCAGCCCCAGCATTTT. Protein sequence: CATSRDLPRSNQPQHF.

The chain links TRBV5-4 to TRBJ2-1, with 8 bases matching TRBD2. Germline CDR1 reads SGHNT; CDR2 reads YYREEE (reference sequence). The V gene end was trimmed by 4 bases and the J gene end by 6 bases; junction bases not matched to a gene: 6. The CDR3 sequence is 14 residues long. For the CDR3, the DNA is TGTGCCAGCAGCGTGCCGGGACTAGGCAATGAGCAGTTCTTC. Its protein product is CASSVPGLGNEQFF. Full variable domain (remainder filled in from reference TRBV5-4 and TRBJ2-1): ETGVTQSPTHLIKTRGQQVTLRCSSQSGHNTVSWYQQALGQGPQFIFQYYREEENGRGNFPPRFSGLQFPNYSSELNVNALELDDSALYLCASSVPGLGNEQFFGPGTRLTVL.

The gene calls are TRBV9 and TRBJ2-3; a possible D gene is TRBD2 (5 bases). V was pared by 4 bases and J by 2 bases, with 17 bases between. Germline V gene sequence: CDR1 SGDLS, CDR2 YYNGEE. CDR3 size: 16 residues. The CDR3 loop reads CASSPSYSVPTDTQYF. The CDR3 DNA follows: TGTGCCAGCAGCCCTTCTTATAGCGTCCCCACAGATACGCAGTATTTT.

This chain joins TRBV2 and TRBJ2-3; 12 bases agree with TRBD2. V trimming: 7 bases; J trimming: 4 bases; junction bases outside the gene matches: 6. CDR3 length equals 15 residues. Per the germline V gene, CDR1 is SNHLY and CDR2 is FYNNEI. CDR3 protein: CASIRLAGGADTQYF. In DNA form, the CDR3 reads TGTGCCAGCATCCGGCTAGCGGGAGGGGCAGATACGCAGTATTTT.

V is TRBV29-1 and J is TRBJ2-1; D might be TRBD1 (7 bases). The CDR3 has 13 amino acids. The germline V gene encodes CDR1 SQVTM and CDR2 ANQGSEA. V was trimmed by 4 bases and J by 12 bases, leaving 19 bases between them. The chain's CDR3 is CSVGYSGGLGQFF. The CDR3, as DNA: TGCAGCGTTGGGTATTCAGGGGGACTTGGGCAGTTCTTC.

The CDR3: CASSIAAGIGEKLFF. The CDR3 DNA follows: TGTGCCAGTAGTATAGCCGCAGGGATTGGTGAAAAACTGTTTTTT. This chain joins TRBV19 and TRBJ1-4, with a weak D call TRBD1 (5 bases). Germline lookup yields CDR1 LNHDA and CDR2 SQIVND (reference sequence). V was pared by 1 base and J by 7 bases, with 13 bases between. CDR3 length: 15 amino acids.